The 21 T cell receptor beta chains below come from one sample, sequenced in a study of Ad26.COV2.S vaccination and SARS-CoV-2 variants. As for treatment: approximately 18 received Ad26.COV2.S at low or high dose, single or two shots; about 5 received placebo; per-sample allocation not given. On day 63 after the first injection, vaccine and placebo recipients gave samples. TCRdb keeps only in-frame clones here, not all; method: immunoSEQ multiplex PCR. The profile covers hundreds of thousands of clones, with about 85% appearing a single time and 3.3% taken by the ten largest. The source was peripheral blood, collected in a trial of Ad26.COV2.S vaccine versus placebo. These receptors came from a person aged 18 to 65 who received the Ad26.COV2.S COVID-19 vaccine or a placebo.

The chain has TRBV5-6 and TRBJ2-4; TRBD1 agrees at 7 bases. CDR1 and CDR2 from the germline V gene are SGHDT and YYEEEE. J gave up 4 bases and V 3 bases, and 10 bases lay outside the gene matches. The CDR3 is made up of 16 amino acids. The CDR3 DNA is TGTGCCAGCAGCTCACTTCGACAGGGCTTGAAAAACATTCAGTACTTC. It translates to CASSSLRQGLKNIQYF.

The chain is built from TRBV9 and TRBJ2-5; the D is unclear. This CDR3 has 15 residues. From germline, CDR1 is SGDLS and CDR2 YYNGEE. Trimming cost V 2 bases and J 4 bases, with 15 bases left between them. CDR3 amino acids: CASSVGELYGETQYF. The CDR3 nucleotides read TGTGCCAGCAGCGTTGGAGAGCTGTATGGAGAGACCCAGTACTTC. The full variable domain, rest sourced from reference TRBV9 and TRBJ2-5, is DSGVTQTPKHLITATGQRVTLRCSPRSGDLSVYWYQQSLDQGLQFLIQYYNGEERAKGNILERFSAQQFPDLHSELNLSSLELGDSALYFCASSVGELYGETQYFGPGTRLLVL.

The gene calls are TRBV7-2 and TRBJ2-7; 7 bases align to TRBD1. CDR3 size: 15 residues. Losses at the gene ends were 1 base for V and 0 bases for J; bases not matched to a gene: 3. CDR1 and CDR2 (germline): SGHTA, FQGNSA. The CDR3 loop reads CASSLVGGTSYEQYF. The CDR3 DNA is TGTGCCAGCAGCTTAGTAGGGGGCACCTCCTACGAGCAGTACTTC.

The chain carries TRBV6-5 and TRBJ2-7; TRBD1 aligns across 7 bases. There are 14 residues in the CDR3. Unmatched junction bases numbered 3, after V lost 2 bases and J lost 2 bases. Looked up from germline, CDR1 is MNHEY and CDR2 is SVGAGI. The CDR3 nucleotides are TGTGCCAGCAGTTACATGGGACAGACCTACGAGCAGTACTTC. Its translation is CASSYMGQTYEQYF.

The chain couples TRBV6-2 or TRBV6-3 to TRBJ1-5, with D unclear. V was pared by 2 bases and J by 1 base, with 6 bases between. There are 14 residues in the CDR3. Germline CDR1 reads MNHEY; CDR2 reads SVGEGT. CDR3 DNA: TGTGCCAGCAGTTACCTCTTAAGCAATCAGCCCCAGCATTTT. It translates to CASSYLLSNQPQHF.

CDR3 amino acids: CSVSGGTDTQYF. CDR3 nucleotides: TGCAGCGTATCAGGGGGTACAGATACGCAGTATTTT. The chain has TRBV29-1 and TRBJ2-3, with 7 bases that match TRBD1. The germline V gene encodes CDR1 SQVTM and CDR2 ANQGSEA. The CDR3 has 12 amino acids. The ends lost 6 bases at V and 3 bases at J; junction bases unmatched: 3.

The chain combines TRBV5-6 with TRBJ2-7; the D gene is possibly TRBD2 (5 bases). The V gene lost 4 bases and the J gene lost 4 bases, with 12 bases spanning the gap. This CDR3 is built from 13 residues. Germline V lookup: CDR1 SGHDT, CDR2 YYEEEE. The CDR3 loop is CASSPRTGYEQYF. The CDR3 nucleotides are TGTGCCAGCAGCCCAAGGACTGGATACGAGCAGTACTTC.

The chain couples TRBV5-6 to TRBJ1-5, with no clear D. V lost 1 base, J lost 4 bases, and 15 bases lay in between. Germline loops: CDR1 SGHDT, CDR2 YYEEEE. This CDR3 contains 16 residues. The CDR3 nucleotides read TGTGCCAGCAGCTTGTGGGTCGGGTCAGCAAATCAGCCCCAGCATTTT. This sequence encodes CASSLWVGSANQPQHF.

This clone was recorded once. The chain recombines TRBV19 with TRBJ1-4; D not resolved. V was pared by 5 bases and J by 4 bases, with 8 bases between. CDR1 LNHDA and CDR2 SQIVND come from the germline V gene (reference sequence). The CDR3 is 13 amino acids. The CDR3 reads CASSALINEKLFF. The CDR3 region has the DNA TGTGCCAGTAGTGCCTTGATTAATGAAAAACTGTTTTTT.

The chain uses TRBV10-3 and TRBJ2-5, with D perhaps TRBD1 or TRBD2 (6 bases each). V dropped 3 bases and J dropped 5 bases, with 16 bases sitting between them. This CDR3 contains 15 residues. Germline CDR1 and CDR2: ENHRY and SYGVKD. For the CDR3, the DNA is TGTGCCATCAGTGAAACCGTACGGGGGCTGGAGACCCAGTACTTC. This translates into CAISETVRGLETQYF.

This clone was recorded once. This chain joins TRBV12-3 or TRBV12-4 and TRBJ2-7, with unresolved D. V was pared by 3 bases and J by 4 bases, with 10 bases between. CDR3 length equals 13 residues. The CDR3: CASSFPGLYEQYF. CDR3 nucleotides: TGTGCCAGCAGTTTCCCCGGTTTGTACGAGCAGTACTTC.

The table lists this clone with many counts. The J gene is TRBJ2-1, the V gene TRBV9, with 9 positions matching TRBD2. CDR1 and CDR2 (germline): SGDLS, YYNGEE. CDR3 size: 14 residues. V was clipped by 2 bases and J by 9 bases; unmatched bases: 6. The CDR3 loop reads CASSVLAGAIEQFF. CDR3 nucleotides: TGTGCCAGCAGCGTCTTAGCGGGAGCTATTGAGCAGTTCTTC.

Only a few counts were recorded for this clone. As DNA, the CDR3 is TGTGCCAGCAGTGTTCAGGGTTACGAGCAGTACTTC. Its protein product is CASSVQGYEQYF. The chain recombines TRBV2 with TRBJ2-7; D possibly corresponds to TRBD1 (5 bases). V gave up 4 bases and J gave up 4 bases, with 8 bases separating them. Germline values: CDR1 SNHLY, CDR2 FYNNEI. This CDR3 has 12 amino acids.

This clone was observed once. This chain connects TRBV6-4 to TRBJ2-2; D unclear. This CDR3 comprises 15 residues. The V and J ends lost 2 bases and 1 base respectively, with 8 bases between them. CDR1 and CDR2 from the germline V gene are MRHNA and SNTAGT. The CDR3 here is CASSDIPMNTGELFF. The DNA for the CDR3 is TGTGCCAGCAGTGACATCCCTATGAACACCGGGGAGCTGTTTTTT.

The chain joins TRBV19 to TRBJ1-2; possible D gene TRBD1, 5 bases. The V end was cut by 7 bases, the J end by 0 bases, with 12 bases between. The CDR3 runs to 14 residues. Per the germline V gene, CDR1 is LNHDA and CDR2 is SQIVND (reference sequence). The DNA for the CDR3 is TGTGCCAGTACCACGGGGCAGACTAACTATGGCTACACCTTC. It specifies CASTTGQTNYGYTF.

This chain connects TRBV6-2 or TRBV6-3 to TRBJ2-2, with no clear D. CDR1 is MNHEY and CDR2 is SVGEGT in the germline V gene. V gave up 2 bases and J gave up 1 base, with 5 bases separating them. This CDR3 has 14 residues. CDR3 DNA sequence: TGTGCCAGCAGTTACCAGGAGAACACCGGGGAGCTGTTTTTT. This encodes CASSYQENTGELFF.

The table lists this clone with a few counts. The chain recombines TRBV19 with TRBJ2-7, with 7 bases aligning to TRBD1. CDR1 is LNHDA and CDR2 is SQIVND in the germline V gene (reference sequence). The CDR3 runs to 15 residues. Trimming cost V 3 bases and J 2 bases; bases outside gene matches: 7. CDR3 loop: CASSMGQQPAYEQYF. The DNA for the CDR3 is TGTGCCAGTAGTATGGGACAGCAGCCAGCCTACGAGCAGTACTTC.

CDR3 nucleotide sequence: TGTGCCAGCTCACCCTCTGCGCCAGGGGAAGGTAGCTACACCTTC. Protein: CASSPSAPGEGSYTF. The rearrangement uses TRBV18 and TRBJ1-2; D may be TRBD1 (6 bases). Trimming pared 3 bases from V and 9 bases from J, leaving 20 bases between. The length of the CDR3 is 15 residues. The germline V gene encodes CDR1 KGHSH and CDR2 LQKENI. Variable domain in full (rest from reference TRBV18 and TRBJ1-2): NAGVMQNPRHLVRRRGQEARLRCSPMKGHSHVYWYRQLPEEGLKFMVYLQKENIIDESGMPKERFSAEFPKEGPSILRIQQVVRGDSAAYFCASSPSAPGEGSYTFGSGTRLTVV.

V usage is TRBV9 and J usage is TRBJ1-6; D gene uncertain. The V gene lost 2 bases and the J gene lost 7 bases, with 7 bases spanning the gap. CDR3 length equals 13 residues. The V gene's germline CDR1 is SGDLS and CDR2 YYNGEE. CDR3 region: CASSVLRNSPLHF. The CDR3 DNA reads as TGTGCCAGCAGCGTCCTGCGAAATTCACCCCTCCACTTT. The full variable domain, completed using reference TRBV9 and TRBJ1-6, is DSGVTQTPKHLITATGQRVTLRCSPRSGDLSVYWYQQSLDQGLQFLIQYYNGEERAKGNILERFSAQQFPDLHSELNLSSLELGDSALYFCASSVLRNSPLHFGNGTRLTVT.

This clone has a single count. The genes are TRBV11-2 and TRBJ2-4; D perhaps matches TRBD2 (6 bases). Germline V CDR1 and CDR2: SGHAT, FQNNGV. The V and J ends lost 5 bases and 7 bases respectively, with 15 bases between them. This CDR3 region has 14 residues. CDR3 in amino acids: CASSAVRGGNIQYF. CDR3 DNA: TGTGCCAGCAGCGCGGTGCGAGGAGGGAACATTCAGTACTTC.

CDR3 sequence reads: CASSLSLAGEQYF. CDR3 DNA: TGTGCCAGCAGTTTATCACTAGCGGGGGAGCAGTACTTC. The J gene is TRBJ2-7, the V gene TRBV27; 10 bases line up with TRBD2. Trimming cost V 0 bases and J 7 bases; bases outside gene matches: 0. Germline V gene data show CDR1 as MNHEY and CDR2 as SMNVEV (reference sequence). The CDR3 has 13 residues.